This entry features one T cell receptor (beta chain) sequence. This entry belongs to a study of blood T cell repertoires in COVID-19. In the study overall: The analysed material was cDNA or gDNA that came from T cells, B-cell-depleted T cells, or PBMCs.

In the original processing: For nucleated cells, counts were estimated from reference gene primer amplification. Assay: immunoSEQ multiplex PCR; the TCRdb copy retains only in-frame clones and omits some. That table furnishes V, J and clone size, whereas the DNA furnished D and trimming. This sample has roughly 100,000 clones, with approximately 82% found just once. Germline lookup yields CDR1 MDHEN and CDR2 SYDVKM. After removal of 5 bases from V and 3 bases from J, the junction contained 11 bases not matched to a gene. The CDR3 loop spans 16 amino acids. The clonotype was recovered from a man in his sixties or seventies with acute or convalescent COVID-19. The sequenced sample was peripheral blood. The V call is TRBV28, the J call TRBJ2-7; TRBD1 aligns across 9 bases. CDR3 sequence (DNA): TGTGCCAGCAGTCTTACAGGGACAGGGAGCGACTACGAGCAGTACTTC. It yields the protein CASSLTGTGSDYEQYF.